This T cell receptor beta chain was identified during a study of Tregs in tolerant kidney transplant recipients. Study-level background: Related graft donors supplied nonmyeloablative bone marrow transplants, and mixed chimerism was transient. Whole-study results and caveats: Validation in larger populations is needed because few patients were studied. Some patients' samples used different primers over time, so nucleotide sequences weren't comparable.

Sequencing used immunoSEQ multiplex PCR; TCRdb keeps in-frame clones, though not all of them. The sample includes 2,500 to 3,500 clones. Trimming took off 6 bases at V and 4 bases at J, with 10 bases between the two ends. Germline V gives CDR1 SEHNR, CDR2 FQNEAQ (reference sequence). The CDR3 runs to 13 residues. Recipient PBMCs carried a CFSE label and met irradiated graft donor PBMCs for approximately 6 days before FACS sorting. This clone is deemed medium-sized by its frequency. What it binds is unknown. The missing CDR3 end, 3 residues past where the read stops, is filled in from the germline J gene.

The TCR sequence derives from a human patient who received a combined kidney and bone marrow transplant. The sequencing here drew on CD8+ T cells from blood cultured with allogeneic cells, taken before the transplant. The chain combines TRBV7-9 with TRBJ2-1, with D perhaps matching TRBD1 (5 bases). The covered CDR3 bases are TGTGCCAGCAGGGGGCTTACATACAATGAG. Encoded protein: CASRGLTYNE. The full CDR3 protein reads CASRGLTYNEQFF.